The sequence of this T cell receptor beta chain was determined in a study of siplizumab effects on memory and regulatory T cells. The table came from immunoSEQ multiplex PCR; TCRdb's copy has only in-frame clones and leaves some out. The repertoire holds some 97,000 clones, with approximately 94% as singletons. From germline, CDR1 is SGHAT and CDR2 FQNNGV. The CDR3 spans 17 residues. J was trimmed by 6 bases and V by 4 bases; bases with no gene match: 12. The sequencing sample was made of non-Treg CD4+ T cells sorted from blood. This TCR came from a human donor in good health. The chain links TRBV11-2 to TRBJ2-2, with 9 bases aligning to TRBD1. CDR3 DNA: TGTGCCAGCAGCTATCCTCCGGGACAGGGTTATTCCGGGGAGCTGTTTTTT. Its translation: CASSYPPGQGYSGELFF.